This T cell receptor beta chain was captured in a study of OX40 agonist ivuxolimab in advanced cancers. Background for the entire study: Ivuxolimab was a fully human IgG2 agonistic monoclonal antibody targeting the costimulatory receptor OX40 (CD134). Intravenous ivuxolimab was administered to patients every 2 weeks at six dose levels: 0.01, 0.1, 0.3, 1.5, 3 and 10 mg/kg. Among the approximately 50 dose-escalation patients, 19 had hepatocellular carcinoma, approximately 15 melanoma, 9 renal cell carcinoma and 9 head and neck cancer. A male proportion of 70% to 90% and a mean age of approximately 58 years, ranging from 23 to 79, were recorded for the dose-escalation cohort. Prior anti-PD-1, anti-PD-L1 or anti-CTLA-4 therapy was permitted, and checkpoint inhibitors had been received by under 50% of dose-escalation patients. Three dose-escalation patients achieved partial responses, one with hepatocellular carcinoma and two with cutaneous melanoma. Peripheral TCRbeta sequencing was intended to test whether TCR sequence diversity was altered and clonal T-cell expansion was caused by ivuxolimab. The paper reports the monotherapy dose-escalation portion (N ≈ 52 patients) of the phase I ivuxolimab trial. Overall study results and their limits: Low levels of normalized T-cell clonal expansion were also shown by some nonresponding patients. In partial responders in the 0.1-3.0 mg/kg groups, normalized peripheral clonal expansion was found to be among the lowest, especially among CD8+ T cells. After ivuxolimab, expanded clones were on average more numerous among CD8+ T cells than among CD4+ T cells. At doses from 0.1 to 3.0 mg/kg, clonal expansion was seen in both CD4+ and CD8+ blood T cells between baseline and week 6. Antigen specificity was not determined for the clonally expanded peripheral T cells.

The count of this clone is one. There is no known antigen for this receptor. The sample holds no much larger clone one base away, and base qualities are not on file. The trial excluded patients who had a history of autoimmune disease or who were on systemic immunosuppression. Peripheral blood for TCR sequencing was drawn from every dose cohort at baseline, at cycle 4 day 1 and at cycle 7 day 1. Samples came from an open-label, multicenter, first-in-human phase I dose-escalation trial of ivuxolimab. Adults with locally advanced or metastatic melanoma, renal cell carcinoma, hepatocellular carcinoma or head and neck squamous cell carcinoma were enrolled in the trial. Before TCR sequencing, CD4+ T cells and CD8+ T cells from peripheral blood were sorted into separate populations. To sequence the TCRbeta CDR3 region, genomic DNA was isolated from the sorted cells. The immunoSEQ Assay was used to sequence the TCRbeta CDR3 regions. TCRdb's version of the immuneACCESS table is confined to in-frame rearrangements and falls short of the full clone set. An unresolved V gene accounts for under half of the shortfall where checked; the remainder is of unknown origin. The sample has about 79,000 clones on record, around 90% of them singletons. The ten largest make up roughly 4.3% of the sample.

A distance of 5 bases separates the germline ends of V and J, which lose 1 base and 5 bases respectively. The CDR3 holds 12 amino acids from the cysteine to the phenylalanine. Only CDR3 DNA is held: 36 bases, read in frame from base 1. The germline V gene supplies CDR1 MDHEN and CDR2 SYDVKM. The receptor was isolated from an adult with an advanced solid tumor such as melanoma, head and neck, liver or kidney cancer. The source material was CD4+ or CD8+ T cells sorted from blood, sampled in a trial of the OX40 agonist ivuxolimab. The sequence joins TRBV28 to TRBJ1-2; the D gene lacks a confident call. The CDR3 corresponds to CASSLLGYGYTF. The DNA reads as follows: TGTGCCAGCAGTTTATTGGGATATGGCTACACCTTC.